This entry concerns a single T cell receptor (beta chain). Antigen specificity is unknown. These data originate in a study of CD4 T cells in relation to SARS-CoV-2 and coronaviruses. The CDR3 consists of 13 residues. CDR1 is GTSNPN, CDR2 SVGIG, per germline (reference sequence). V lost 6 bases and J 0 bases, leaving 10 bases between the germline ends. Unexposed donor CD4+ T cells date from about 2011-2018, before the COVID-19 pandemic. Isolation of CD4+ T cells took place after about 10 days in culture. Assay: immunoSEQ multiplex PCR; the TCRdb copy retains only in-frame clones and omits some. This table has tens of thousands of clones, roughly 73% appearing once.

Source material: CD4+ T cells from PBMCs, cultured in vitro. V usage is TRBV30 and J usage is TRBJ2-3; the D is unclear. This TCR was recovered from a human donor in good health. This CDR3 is CACRRPSTDTQYF. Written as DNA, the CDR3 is TGTGCCTGTAGACGTCCTAGCACAGATACGCAGTATTTT.